One and the same sample provided the 25 T cell receptor beta chains below, sequenced in a study of immune heterogeneity within non-small cell lung tumors. Bulk tumor genomic DNA, about 620 ng per sample, was used as template. Doctors removed several biopsies from each primary tumor during surgery, keeping them far apart. Enrolled individuals presented with untreated, newly diagnosed non-small cell lung cancer and received curative surgery. Multiplex PCR was performed with 32 V and 13 J primers, and it amplified TCR beta CDR3. MiXCR, run by TCRdb on the multiplex PCR reads, gives a single entry per CDR3 protein. The table includes just over 15,000 distinct CDR3 sequences, 25% to 35% detected once. Sequencing was done on a sample of lung tumor tissue. The source of these receptors is a man aged 35-49 years with non-small cell lung cancer.

This clonotype was seen at least ten times. The chain has TRBV24-1 and TRBJ1-5; D unresolved. V lost 4 bases to trimming and J lost 4 bases, with 10 bases between them. Germline CDR1 reads KGHDR; CDR2 reads SFDVKD. The CDR3 is made up of 14 amino acids. The CDR3 here is CATSDPGRNQPQHF. The CDR3 region has the DNA TGTGCCACCAGTGACCCGGGTCGGAATCAGCCCCAGCATTTT.

Worth noting for this clonotype: A much bigger clone sits one base away, suggesting this may be a read error. This sequence joins TRBV27 and TRBJ1-6, with 7 bases matching TRBD1. The CDR3 extends over 15 amino acids. CDR1 is MNHEY, CDR2 SMNVEV, per germline (reference sequence). The V segment lost 2 bases and the J segment 9 bases; nucleotides outside the gene matches: 7. The CDR3 loop is CASSLATGNISPLHF. For the CDR3, the DNA is TGTGCCAGCAGTTTAGCGACAGGGAATATTTCACCCCTCCACTTT.

The rearrangement links TRBV11-2 to TRBJ2-2; 11 nucleotides match TRBD2. The CDR3 is 13 residues long. The germline V gene has CDR1 SGHAT and CDR2 FQNNGV. Trimming at V came to 8 bases and at J to 7 bases, leaving 3 bases not matched to a gene. Written as DNA, the CDR3 is TGTGCCAGCTGGGGACTAGCGGTCGGGGAGCTGTTTTTT. The encoded protein is CASWGLAVGELFF.

This clonotype was recorded at least ten times. The chain combines TRBV12-3 or TRBV12-4 with TRBJ1-1; no clear D. Trimming removed 3 bases at V and 0 bases at J, with 5 bases between. The CDR3 totals 13 residues. CDR3 DNA: TGTGCCAGCAGTTTTGGCATGAACACTGAAGCTTTCTTT. Its protein is CASSFGMNTEAFF.

This clonotype was observed many times. V is TRBV6-1 and J is TRBJ1-6; TRBD1 might be the D (5 bases). The CDR3 covers 16 residues. Germline-derived CDR1 and CDR2 are MNHNS and SASEGT. V was trimmed by 10 bases and J by 4 bases, leaving 20 bases between them. CDR3 coding DNA: TGTGCCATTAACCGGGACCCCCGGCGGTATAATTCACCCCTCCACTTT. Residues: CAINRDPRRYNSPLHF.

This clonotype was detected many times. The chain combines TRBV20-1 with TRBJ2-3; D is possibly TRBD1 or TRBD2 (5 bases each). Germline CDR1 DFQATT, CDR2 SNEGSKA (reference sequence). V was trimmed by 4 bases and J by 3 bases, leaving 14 bases between them. The CDR3 loop spans 14 amino acids. CDR3 loop: CSATGARRTDTQYF. The CDR3, as DNA: TGCAGTGCTACCGGGGCTCGGAGGACAGATACGCAGTATTTT.

In this sample, this clonotype turned up once. A much bigger clone sits one base away, suggesting this may be a read error. Likely a read error: the CDR3 ends without its conserved phenylalanine or tryptophan. The chain combines TRBV6-2 or TRBV6-3 with TRBJ2-3, with D possibly TRBD2 on 7 matching bases. The CDR3 contains 15 residues. CDR1 is MNHEY and CDR2 is SVGEGT in the germline V gene. V was shortened by 2 bases and J by 4 bases, with 13 bases between the two germline ends. CDR3 sequence: CASSYGRGRADTQYL. CDR3 coding DNA: TGTGCCAGCAGTTACGGGCGGGGGCGGGCAGATACGCAGTATCTT.

Worth noting for this clonotype: With a much larger clone just one base away, this may be a read error. The chain recombines TRBV6-2 or TRBV6-3 with TRBJ2-7, with 10 nucleotides matching TRBD2. The germline V gene encodes CDR1 MNHEY and CDR2 SVGEGT. The CDR3 spans 15 residues. The CDR3 nucleotides are TGTGTCAGCACCCCCCGTCTAGCGGGAGATTACGAGCAGTACTTC. Translating it yields CVSTPRLAGDYEQYF.

This clonotype was detected many times. The V and J genes are TRBV20-1 and TRBJ2-7; D tentatively fits TRBD1 or TRBD2 (6 bases each). The CDR3 is made up of 23 amino acids. CDR1 is DFQATT and CDR2 is SNEGSKA in the germline V gene (reference sequence). V was cut by 3 bases and J by 2 bases, with 41 bases left in between. The CDR3 DNA reads as TGCAGTGCTAGGGGGATTGGGGGGCCCAACGGCTCCATTGTGGGGACGCTAGCCTACGAGCAGTACTTC. It yields the protein CSARGIGGPNGSIVGTLAYEQYF.

By sample fraction, this clonotype is medium-sized. The V and J genes are TRBV5-1 and TRBJ1-2, with D maybe TRBD1 (5 bases). The ends were cut back, 4 bases at V and 2 bases at J, with 18 bases in the middle. The CDR3 length is 16 residues. The germline CDR1 and CDR2 sequences are SGHRS and YFSETQ. The CDR3 is CASSPGGTSSNYGYTF. The CDR3, as DNA: TGCGCCAGCAGCCCTGGTGGGACCTCTTCGAACTATGGCTACACCTTC.

Turning to this clonotype: A much larger clone differs from this one at a single base, so this may be a read error. The J gene is TRBJ2-5, the V gene TRBV18, with D tentatively TRBD1 (5 bases). Trimming took 6 bases from V and 1 from J, leaving 12 bases between them. CDR3 size: 14 residues. Germline assignment: CDR1 KGHSH and CDR2 LQKENI. The CDR3 DNA follows: TGTGCCAGCTCGCCCGCCAGGGCCCAAGAGACCCAGTACTTC. This translates into CASSPARAQETQYF. Combining the CDR3 with reference TRBV18 and TRBJ2-5 gives the whole variable domain NAGVMQNPRHLVRRRGQEARLRCSPMKGHSHVYWYRQLPEEGLKFMVYLQKENIIDESGMPKERFSAEFPKEGPSILRIQQVVRGDSAAYFCASSPARAQETQYFGPGTRLLVL.

Details on this clonotype: Being one base from a much bigger clone, this may be a read error. This rearrangement joins TRBV6-1 to TRBJ2-2, with TRBD1 as a possible D gene (5 bases). CDR3 size: 15 residues. Germline V gives CDR1 MNHNS, CDR2 SASEGT. The CDR3 loop is CASSPQALNTWELFF. The CDR3 DNA is TGTGCCAGCAGCCCACAGGCGCTGAACACCTGGGAGCTGTTTTTT.

Only a few counts were recorded for this clonotype. V and J are TRBV11-2 and TRBJ2-2, with D perhaps assigned TRBD1 or TRBD2 (5 bases each). This CDR3 has 15 amino acids. Between the trimmed V and J ends, which lost 5 bases and 6 bases, there was a span of 16 bases. Germline CDR1 is SGHAT and CDR2 is FQNNGV. CDR3: CASSLGVPRSGELFF. The DNA of the CDR3 is TGTGCCAGCAGCCTGGGGGTCCCGAGGTCCGGGGAGCTGTTTTTT.

This chain uses TRBV19 with TRBJ1-1; D remains unclear. The CDR3 sequence is 15 residues long. Deletions cut 7 bases from V and 1 base from J, with 16 bases between. Germline V gene lookup returns CDR1 LNHDA and CDR2 SQIVND (reference sequence). This chain's CDR3 is CASMGGFNKNTEAFF. The CDR3 bases are TGTGCCAGTATGGGTGGGTTTAATAAGAACACTGAAGCTTTCTTT.

Remarks on this clonotype: Being one base from a much bigger clone, this may be a read error. The CDR3 DNA is TGTGCCAGCTACCGGGGCTTCACCGGGGAGCTGTTTTTT. Protein product: CASYRGFTGELFF. The chain is built from TRBV2 and TRBJ2-2; D may be TRBD1 or TRBD2 (5 bases each). The CDR3 covers 13 residues. From germline, CDR1 is SNHLY and CDR2 FYNNEI. Trimming left V 8 bases short and J 4 bases short, with 11 bases between. The full variable domain, with the rest looked up from reference TRBV2 and TRBJ2-2, is EPEVTQTPSHQVTQMGQEVILRCVPISNHLYFYWYRQILGQKVEFLVSFYNNEISEKSEIFDDQFSVERPDGSNFTLKIRSTKLEDSAMYFCASYRGFTGELFFGEGSRLTVL.

In regard to this clonotype: This clone may be a read error of a much larger clone one base away. The DNA of the CDR3 is TGTGCCAGCAGTTTATTTCAGCGGAGCTCCAACAATGAGCAGTTCTTC. This sequence encodes CASSLFQRSSNNEQFF. V is TRBV12-3 or TRBV12-4 and J is TRBJ2-1; TRBD2 might be the D (5 bases). CDR3 length: 16 residues.

This clonotype has a single count. At one end the junction does not follow the germline gene, possibly because of a read error. This chain joins TRBV7-8 and TRBJ1-6; D is unresolved. This CDR3 is built from 18 residues. Germline V gene lookup returns CDR1 SGHVS and CDR2 FQNEAQ. CDR3 sequence reads: CASSLASHGRSYNSHLHF. In DNA form, the CDR3 reads TGTGCCAGCAGCTTAGCTTCTCACGGGAGGTCCTATAATTCACACCTCCACTTT.

As regards this clonotype: A much larger clonotype is one base distant, so this may be a read error. CDR3 in amino acids: CANSKGSSYEQYF. The CDR3 nucleotides read TGTGCCAACAGTAAAGGGAGCTCCTACGAGCAGTACTTC. The chain links TRBV5-4 to TRBJ2-7; the D gene is possibly TRBD2 (5 bases). This CDR3 contains 13 residues. Germline V gene data show CDR1 as SGHNT and CDR2 as YYREEE (reference sequence). V dropped 9 bases and J dropped 0 bases, with 13 bases sitting between them.

A remark on this clonotype: This may stem from a read error, because a much larger clone lies one nucleotide away. The chain couples TRBV20-1 to TRBJ2-7; the D is unclear. The CDR3 extends over 13 amino acids. Trimming shortened V by 1 base and J by 6 bases, and 13 bases separated the two germline ends. Germline V CDR1 and CDR2: DFQATT, SNEGSKA (reference sequence). This CDR3 reads CSARVVALSEQYF. Here the CDR3 DNA reads TGCAGTGCTAGAGTGGTTGCTTTAAGCGAGCAGTACTTC.

This clonotype was counted at least ten times. This chain connects TRBV19 to TRBJ2-5; possible D gene TRBD2, 6 bases. Germline V gives CDR1 LNHDA, CDR2 SQIVND (reference sequence). The CDR3 has 14 residues. V was trimmed by 4 bases and J by 5 bases, leaving 14 bases between them. The CDR3, as DNA: TGTGCCAGTAGTAAAAAAAGACTAGAGGAGACCCAGTACTTC. Translation gives CASSKKRLEETQYF.

Regarding this clonotype: It may be a read error: a sequence one base away is much more abundant. The CDR3 spells CASRRTSGNTMYF. Here the CDR3 DNA reads TGTGCCAGTAGGCGCACCTCTGGAAACACCATGTATTTT. The chain has TRBV19 and TRBJ1-3; D call uncertain. The CDR3 is 13 residues long. In germline, CDR1 is LNHDA, CDR2 SQIVND (reference sequence).

The V and J genes are TRBV20-1 and TRBJ1-2; the D is unclear. This CDR3 is built from 12 residues. With 4 bases removed from V and 3 bases from J, the gap between germline ends came to 9 bases. Germline V gene sequence: CDR1 DFQATT, CDR2 SNEGSKA (reference sequence). The CDR3 sequence is CSAKKDYYGYTF. The CDR3 coding sequence is TGCAGTGCTAAGAAAGACTACTATGGCTACACCTTC.

A remark on this clonotype: A much larger clone is a single base away; this may be a read error. The chain carries TRBV6-2 or TRBV6-3 and TRBJ2-7, with a possible D match to TRBD2 (5 bases). The CDR3 spans 14 residues. Germline loops: CDR1 MNHEY, CDR2 SVGEGT. V dropped 4 bases and J dropped 6 bases, with 16 bases sitting between them. Here the CDR3 reads CASSSMADCAEQYF. The CDR3 nucleotides are TGTGCCAGCAGTTCGATGGCGGACTGTGCCGAGCAGTACTTC.

V usage is TRBV7-6 and J usage is TRBJ1-3; 9 nucleotides line up with TRBD1. Germline trimming cut 1 base from V and 5 bases from J; bases unmatched to any gene: 6. Germline V gene data show CDR1 as SGHVS and CDR2 as FNYEAQ. The CDR3 runs to 16 residues. In DNA form, the CDR3 reads TGTGCCAGCAGCTTAGGAACAGGGGGCACAAGAAACACCATATATTTT. Its protein is CASSLGTGGTRNTIYF. Combining the CDR3 with reference TRBV7-6 and TRBJ1-3 gives the whole variable domain GAGVSQSPRYKVTKRGQDVALRCDPISGHVSLYWYRQALGQGPEFLTYFNYEAQQDKSGLPNDRFSAERPEGSISTLTIQRTEQRDSAMYRCASSLGTGGTRNTIYFGEGSWLTVV.

The chain uses TRBV6-1 and TRBJ2-3, with D uncertain. The CDR3 totals 13 residues. The germline V and J ends were trimmed by 5 bases and 2 bases, with 8 bases remaining between them. Germline V gene lookup returns CDR1 MNHNS and CDR2 SASEGT. The chain's CDR3 is CASSWQDTDTQYF. The CDR3 DNA follows: TGTGCCAGCAGTTGGCAGGACACAGATACGCAGTATTTT.